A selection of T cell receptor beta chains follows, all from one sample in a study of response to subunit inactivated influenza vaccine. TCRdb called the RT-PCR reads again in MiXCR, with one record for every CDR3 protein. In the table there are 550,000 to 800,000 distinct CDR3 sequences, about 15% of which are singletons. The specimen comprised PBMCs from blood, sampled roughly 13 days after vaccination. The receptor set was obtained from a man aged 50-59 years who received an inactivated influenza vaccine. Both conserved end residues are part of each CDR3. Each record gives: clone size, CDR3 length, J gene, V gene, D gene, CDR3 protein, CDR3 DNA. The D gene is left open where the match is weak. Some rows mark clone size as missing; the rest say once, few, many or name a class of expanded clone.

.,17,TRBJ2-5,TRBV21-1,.,CASSKGPPAGGWETQYF,TGTGCCAGCAGCAAAGGACCCCCAGCGGGAGGGTGGGAGACCCAGTACTTC
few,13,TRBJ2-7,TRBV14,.,CASSRWETEEQYF,TGTGCCAGCAGTCGGTGGGAAACGGAGGAGCAGTACTTC
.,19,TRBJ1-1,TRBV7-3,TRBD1,CASSLRLAAGRGLSTEAFF,TGTGCCAGCAGCTTAAGGTTAGCAGCAGGCAGGGGGCTTTCTACTGAAGCTTTCTTT
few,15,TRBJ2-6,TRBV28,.,CASRTTGSGANVLTF,TGTGCCAGCAGGACCACAGGGTCTGGGGCCAACGTCCTGACTTTC
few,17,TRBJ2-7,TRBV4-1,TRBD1,CASSQDLLGQGNYEQYF,TGCGCCAGCAGCCAAGATCTTTTGGGACAGGGGAACTACGAGCAGTACTTC
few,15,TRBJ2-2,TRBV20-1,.,CSASRGTPNTGELFF,TGCAGTGCTAGTAGGGGGACTCCGAACACCGGGGAGCTGTTTTTT
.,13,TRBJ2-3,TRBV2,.,CASSGPSKDTQYF,TGTGCCAGCAGTGGACCTTCCAAAGATACGCAGTATTTT
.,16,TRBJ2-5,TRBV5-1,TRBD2,CASRLPGLAEQETQYF,TGCGCCAGCAGACTTCCCGGACTAGCGGAACAAGAGACCCAGTACTTC
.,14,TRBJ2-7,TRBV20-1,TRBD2,CSALTLAGGYEQYF,TGCAGTGCCCTCACACTAGCGGGAGGCTACGAGCAGTACTTC
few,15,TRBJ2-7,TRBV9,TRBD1,CASSAQMGQSYEQYF,TGTGCCAGCAGCGCCCAGATGGGACAGAGCTACGAGCAGTACTTC
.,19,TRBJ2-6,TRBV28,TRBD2,CASSIPRSGRAYGANVLTF,TGTGCCAGCAGTATCCCCCGAAGCGGGAGGGCCTATGGGGCCAACGTCCTGACTTTC
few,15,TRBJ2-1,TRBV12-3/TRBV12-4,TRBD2,CASSPLAGNRNEQFF,TGTGCCAGCAGCCCACTAGCGGGAAATAGGAATGAGCAGTTCTTC
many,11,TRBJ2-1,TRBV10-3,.,CAISEGNEQFF,TGTGCCATCAGTGAGGGTAATGAGCAGTTCTTC
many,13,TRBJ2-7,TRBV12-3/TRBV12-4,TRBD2,CASKGLAFHEQYF,TGTGCCAGCAAGGGACTAGCATTCCACGAGCAGTACTTC
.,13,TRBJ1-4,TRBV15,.,CAIQQGGAEKLFF,TGTGCCATCCAACAGGGAGGTGCGGAAAAACTGTTTTTT
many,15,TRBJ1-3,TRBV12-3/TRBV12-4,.,CASRDTGGSGNTIYF,TGTGCCAGCAGAGACACCGGGGGGTCTGGAAACACCATATATTTT
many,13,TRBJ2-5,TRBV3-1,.,CASSPQGLQTQYF,TGTGCCAGCAGCCCACAGGGTCTACAGACCCAGTACTTC
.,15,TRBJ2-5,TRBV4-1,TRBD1,CASSHPGQGSETQYF,TGCGCCAGCAGCCACCCGGGACAGGGAAGTGAGACCCAGTACTTC
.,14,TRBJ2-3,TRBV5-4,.,CASSGWEFSDTQYF,TGTGCCAGCAGCGGTTGGGAATTCTCAGATACGCAGTATTTT
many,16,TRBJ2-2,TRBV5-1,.,CASSVYYSENTGELFF,TGCGCCAGCAGCGTATATTATAGTGAGAACACCGGGGAGCTGTTTTTT
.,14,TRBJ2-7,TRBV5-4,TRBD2,CASSTPGLAYEQYF,TGTGCCAGCAGCACGCCGGGACTAGCCTACGAGCAGTACTTC
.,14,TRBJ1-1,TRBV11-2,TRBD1,CASSAQGGNSEAFF,TGTGCCAGCAGCGCCCAGGGGGGGAACAGTGAAGCTTTCTTT
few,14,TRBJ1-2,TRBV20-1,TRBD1,CSASPNPGGKGYTF,TGCAGTGCTAGCCCAAACCCAGGGGGTAAGGGCTACACCTTC
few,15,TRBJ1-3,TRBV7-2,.,CASSLAGARGNTIYF,TGTGCCAGCAGCTTAGCAGGGGCTCGTGGAAACACCATATATTTT
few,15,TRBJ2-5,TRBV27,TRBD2,CASSHIAGIQETQYF,TGTGCCAGCAGCCATATAGCGGGCATACAAGAGACCCAGTACTTC
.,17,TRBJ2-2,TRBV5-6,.,CASSLVGRGPNTGELFF,TGTGCCAGCAGCTTGGTTGGGCGGGGGCCCAACACCGGGGAGCTGTTTTTT
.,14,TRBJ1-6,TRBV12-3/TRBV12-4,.,CASSSWGDNSPLHF,TGTGCCAGCAGTTCGTGGGGAGATAATTCACCCCTCCACTTT
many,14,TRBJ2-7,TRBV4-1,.,CASSQVRYSYEQYF,TGCGCCAGCAGCCAAGTTCGCTACTCCTACGAGCAGTACTTC
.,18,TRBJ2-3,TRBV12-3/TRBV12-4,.,CASSHRMWGGAGVGTQYF,TGTGCCAGCAGTCATCGTATGTGGGGTGGGGCCGGGGTGGGTACGCAGTATTTT
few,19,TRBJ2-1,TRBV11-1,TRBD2,CASSLGSSGRASPYNEQFF,TGTGCCAGCAGCTTAGGTTCTAGCGGGAGGGCCAGTCCCTACAATGAGCAGTTCTTC
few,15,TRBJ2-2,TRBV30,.,CAWSVGGTNTGELFF,TGTGCCTGGAGTGTTGGGGGAACGAACACCGGGGAGCTGTTTTTT
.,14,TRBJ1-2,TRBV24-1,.,CATSDPGQFYGYTF,TGTGCCACCAGTGATCCCGGACAGTTCTATGGCTACACCTTC
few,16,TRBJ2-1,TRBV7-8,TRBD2,CASSNLAGEAYNEQFF,TGTGCCAGCAGCAACTTAGCGGGAGAGGCCTACAATGAGCAGTTCTTC
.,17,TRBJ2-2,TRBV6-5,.,CASSLDGIPLRSGELFF,TGTGCCAGCAGTCTCGACGGGATCCCACTCCGGTCCGGGGAGCTGTTTTTT
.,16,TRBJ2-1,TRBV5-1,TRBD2,CASSLGAGVENNEQFF,TGCGCCAGCAGCTTGGGGGCGGGAGTGGAAAACAATGAGCAGTTCTTC
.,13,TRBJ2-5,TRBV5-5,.,CASSIRESETQYF,TGTGCCAGCAGCATACGGGAGTCAGAGACCCAGTACTTC
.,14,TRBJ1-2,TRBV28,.,CASRKPDSPYGYTF,TGTGCCAGCAGAAAACCGGACAGCCCCTATGGCTACACCTTC
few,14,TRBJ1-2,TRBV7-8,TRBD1,CASSFDRGSGGYTF,TGTGCCAGCAGCTTCGACAGGGGGTCTGGTGGCTACACCTTC
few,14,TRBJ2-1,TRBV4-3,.,CASSQVAREDEQFF,TGCGCCAGCAGCCAAGTCGCCAGGGAGGATGAGCAGTTCTTC
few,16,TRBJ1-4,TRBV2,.,CASSLWYRPPNEKLFF,TGTGCCAGCAGCCTATGGTACAGGCCGCCTAATGAAAAACTGTTTTTT
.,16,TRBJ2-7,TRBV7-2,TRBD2,CASSITSGGLLGEQYF,TGTGCCAGCAGCATCACTAGCGGGGGGCTCCTCGGCGAGCAGTACTTC
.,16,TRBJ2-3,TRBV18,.,CASSTSVGGGTDTQYF,TGTGCCAGCTCAACCTCCGTAGGCGGTGGCACAGATACGCAGTATTTT
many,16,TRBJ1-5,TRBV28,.,CASSLLNGVPGQPQHF,TGTGCCAGCAGTCTGCTGAACGGAGTCCCGGGTCAGCCCCAGCATTTT
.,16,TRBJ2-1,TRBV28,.,CASSFAVRASYNEQFF,TGTGCCAGCAGTTTCGCAGTCAGGGCATCCTACAATGAGCAGTTCTTC
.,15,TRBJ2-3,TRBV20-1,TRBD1,CCARGTGTSTDTQYF,TGCTGTGCTAGGGGGACAGGGACGAGCACAGATACGCAGTATTTT
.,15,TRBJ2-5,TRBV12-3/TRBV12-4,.,CGSSLSWAVQETQYF,TGTGGCAGCAGTTTAAGCTGGGCAGTCCAAGAGACCCAGTACTTC
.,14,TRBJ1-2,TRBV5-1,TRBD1,CASSAGGRNYGYTF,TGCGCCAGCAGCGCAGGGGGTAGAAACTATGGCTACACCTTC
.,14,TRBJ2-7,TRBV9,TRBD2,CASSVVSGGGEQYF,TGTGCCAGCAGCGTAGTATCGGGAGGTGGTGAGCAGTACTTC
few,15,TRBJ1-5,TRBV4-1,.,CASSQAGRGNQPQHF,TGCGCCAGCAGCCAAGCCGGGCGGGGGAATCAGCCCCAGCATTTT
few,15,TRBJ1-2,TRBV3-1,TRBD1,CASSRGDRRNYGYTF,TGTGCCAGCAGCCGAGGGGACAGGCGGAACTATGGCTACACCTTC
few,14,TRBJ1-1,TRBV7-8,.,CASSPQIGNTEAFF,TGTGCCAGCAGCCCTCAAATAGGTAACACTGAAGCTTTCTTT
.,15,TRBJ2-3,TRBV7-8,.,CASSHGTFRTDTQYF,TGTGCCAGCAGCCACGGGACTTTTCGCACAGATACGCAGTATTTT
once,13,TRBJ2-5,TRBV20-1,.,CSARGTGFSPQHF,TGCAGTGCTAGAGGGACTGGGTTCAGTCCCCAGCACTTC
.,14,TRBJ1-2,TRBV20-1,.,CSARDGDSAYGYTF,TGCAGTGCTAGAGATGGGGACTCAGCGTATGGCTACACCTTC